This T cell receptor (beta chain) came from a study of cytomegalovirus exposure and HLA in healthy donors. Germline V gives CDR1 LNHNV, CDR2 YYDKDF (reference sequence). The CDR3 is made up of 13 amino acids. Germline trimming cut 5 bases from V and 10 bases from J; bases unmatched to any gene: 10. PCR used 60 Vbeta primers and 13 Jbeta primers. Produced via immunoSEQ multiplex PCR; TCRdb's table is partial and in-frame only. The table includes about 180,000 clones, around 80% detected once. The receptor comes from a woman under 40 in good health and CMV-seronegative. Sequencing used PBMCs. The V and J genes are TRBV15 and TRBJ1-1; 7 nucleotides match TRBD1. The CDR3 loop reads CATSQDRVGLAFF. The CDR3 DNA reads as TGTGCCACCAGCCAAGACAGGGTTGGTTTAGCTTTCTTT. The full variable domain, with the rest looked up from reference TRBV15 and TRBJ1-1, is DAMVIQNPRYQVTQFGKPVTLSCSQTLNHNVMYWYQQKSSQAPKLLFHYYDKDFNNEADTPDNFQSRRPNTSFCFLDIRSPGLGDTAMYLCATSQDRVGLAFFGQGTRLTVV.